This T cell receptor (beta chain) derives from a study of T cell changes during pregnancy in multiple sclerosis. Clones were sequenced by immunoSEQ multiplex PCR, and TCRdb holds only the in-frame ones, with some missing. This table has 50,000 to 65,000 clones, around 96% appearing once. J lost 5 bases, V lost 4 bases, and 7 bases had no gene match. CDR3 length equals 14 residues. Germline CDR1 ENHRY, CDR2 SYGVKD. The source material was CD8+ T cells from peripheral blood mononuclear cells, sampled after pregnancy. V gene TRBV10-3 combines with J gene TRBJ2-5; 7 bases align to TRBD2. This TCR was sampled from a female donor with multiple sclerosis, enrolled in a pregnancy study. CDR3 DNA: TGTGCCATCAGTGCCGAGACTAGCCTGGAGACCCAGTACTTC. It translates to CAISAETSLETQYF.